Listed below are T cell receptor beta chains from one sample, sequenced in a study of human T cells and chemical hapten exposure. One entry per CDR3 protein, called by TCRdb with MiXCR from the RACE reads. The top ten hold 2.5% to 3% of the sample, which has about 90,000 distinct CDR3 sequences, 8.5% seen once. The sample here was whole blood, taken in connection with sensitization to the hapten diphenylcyclopropenone (DPC). These receptors were taken from a man between 35 and 55 years old with alopecia areata. Some clones in this sample may be carry-over from other donors' samples. Both conserved end residues are part of each CDR3. The D gene is left open where the match is weak. Rows give clone size only sometimes, using once, few, many, or a class for an expanded clone.

CASSFGTGRRAYEQYF	TGTGCCAGCAGCTTCGGCACAGGTCGCCGGGCCTACGAGCAGTACTTC	few	TRBJ2-7	-	TRBV5-5
CASSFTPQGRTEAFF	TGTGCCAGCAGCTTTACCCCACAGGGGCGCACTGAAGCTTTCTTT	many	TRBJ1-1	TRBD1	TRBV5-5
CASGLEPGQGNTEAFF	TGTGCTAGTGGTTTGGAACCGGGACAGGGAAACACTGAAGCTTTCTTT	-	TRBJ1-1	TRBD1	TRBV12-5
CSASPILAGTADTQYF	TGCAGTGCTAGCCCCATACTAGCGGGAACGGCAGATACGCAGTATTTT	many	TRBJ2-3	TRBD2	TRBV20-1
CASSFRGHRAEAFF	TGTGCCAGCAGTTTCCGGGGCCACCGCGCTGAAGCTTTCTTT	few	TRBJ1-1	-	TRBV27
CASSRTGAKAGYTF	TGTGCCAGCAGTAGGACAGGGGCAAAGGCTGGCTACACCTTC	-	TRBJ1-2	TRBD1	TRBV6-5
CASSLYGTSSTQYF	TGTGCCAGCAGTTTATACGGGACTAGCTCTACGCAGTATTTT	many	TRBJ2-3	TRBD2	TRBV28
CASSVNSGSVETQYF	TGTGCCAGCAGCGTAAATAGCGGGAGCGTGGAGACCCAGTACTTC	few	TRBJ2-5	TRBD2	TRBV28
CASSLERGTF	TGCGCCAGCAGCTTGGAACGGGGCACCTTC	-	TRBJ1-2	-	TRBV5-1
CASSFRLAGGYNEQFF	TGTGCCAGCAGCTTTAGGCTAGCGGGGGGATACAATGAGCAGTTCTTC	-	TRBJ2-1	TRBD2	TRBV7-8
CSVQIFDGHSNQPQHF	TGCAGCGTTCAGATCTTCGACGGCCATAGCAATCAGCCCCAGCATTTT	few	TRBJ1-5	-	TRBV29-1
CASSSSGARGDTQYF	TGTGCCAGCAGTTCGAGCGGAGCCCGGGGAGATACGCAGTATTTT	few	TRBJ2-3	-	TRBV12-3/TRBV12-4
CASSPPGGRRGELFF	TGTGCCAGCAGTCCCCCCGGGGGGCGGCGCGGGGAGCTGTTTTTT	-	TRBJ2-2	-	TRBV28
CASSWGSPYEQYF	TGTGCCAGCAGCTGGGGCAGCCCCTACGAGCAGTACTTC	few	TRBJ2-7	-	TRBV13
CSVLAGARGELFF	TGCAGCGTATTAGCGGGAGCGAGGGGGGAGCTGTTTTTT	few	TRBJ2-2	TRBD2	TRBV29-1
CASTRRGRTYEQYF	TGTGCCAGCACCCGAAGGGGGAGGACCTACGAGCAGTACTTC	-	TRBJ2-7	-	TRBV28
CSARDSLATDTQYF	TGCAGTGCTAGAGATAGCCTAGCTACAGATACGCAGTATTTT	many	TRBJ2-3	-	TRBV20-1
CSVEPYQETQYF	TGCAGCGTTGAACCGTACCAAGAGACCCAGTACTTC	-	TRBJ2-5	-	TRBV29-1
CASSLAGTINTGELYF	TGCGCCAGCAGCTTGGCCGGGACCATCAACACCGGGGAGCTGTATTTT	-	TRBJ2-2	-	TRBV5-1
CASIRSNGNTIYF	TGTGCCAGCATCCGTTCAAATGGAAACACCATATATTTT	many	TRBJ1-3	-	TRBV6-6
CASSPTLALETQYF	TGTGCCAGCAGCCCGACGCTAGCGTTGGAGACCCAGTACTTC	many	TRBJ2-5	-	TRBV2
CASSLSYTDTQYF	TGTGCCAGCAGCTTAAGCTACACAGATACGCAGTATTTT	-	TRBJ2-3	-	TRBV7-2
CASKGIVGQETQYF	TGTGCCAGCAAAGGCATCGTAGGCCAAGAGACCCAGTACTTC	few	TRBJ2-5	-	TRBV6-6
CASSLGQGQETQYF	TGTGCCAGCAGCTTAGGACAGGGGCAAGAGACCCAGTACTTC	many	TRBJ2-5	TRBD1	TRBV11-1
CASSTSGNIRTDTQYF	TGTGCCAGCAGCACGTCAGGGAACATCCGCACAGATACGCAGTATTTT	few	TRBJ2-3	-	TRBV7-9
CASSKGNRAQETQYF	TGTGCCAGCAGCAAAGGGAACAGGGCCCAAGAGACCCAGTACTTC	many	TRBJ2-5	-	TRBV21-1
CSARRAASTYEQYF	TGCAGTGCTAGACGAGCGGCCTCCACCTACGAGCAGTACTTC	many	TRBJ2-7	-	TRBV20-1
CASTSGGHLNTEAFF	TGTGCCAGCACTTCCGGGGGGCACTTGAACACTGAAGCTTTCTTT	many	TRBJ1-1	-	TRBV7-9
CASSPRMNAGDEQFF	TGTGCCAGCAGCCCGCGCATGAATGCGGGGGATGAGCAGTTCTTC	few	TRBJ2-1	TRBD2	TRBV14
CASTAHNEQFF	TGTGCCAGCACCGCCCACAATGAGCAGTTCTTC	few	TRBJ2-1	-	TRBV6-2/TRBV6-3
CASTQWVTGLPGNTGELFF	TGTGCCAGCACTCAGTGGGTCACGGGACTCCCCGGGAACACCGGGGAGCTGTTTTTT	-	TRBJ2-2	-	TRBV6-6
CASRPWTGTAYEQYF	TGTGCCAGCAGACCATGGACAGGGACCGCCTACGAGCAGTACTTC	many	TRBJ2-7	TRBD1	TRBV6-2/TRBV6-3
CVSVVGTGFFSDTQYF	TGTGTCAGCGTGGTGGGGACAGGATTTTTCTCTGATACGCAGTATTTT	-	TRBJ2-3	TRBD1	TRBV7-9
CASSQEEQFSGNTIYF	TGTGCCAGCAGCCAAGAAGAACAGTTCTCTGGAAACACCATATATTTT	few	TRBJ1-3	-	TRBV4-2
CASSFQREPYNEQFF	TGTGCCAGCAGTTTTCAGCGGGAGCCCTACAATGAGCAGTTCTTC	few	TRBJ2-1	TRBD2	TRBV27
CASSLAGLGGTQYF	TGTGCCAGCAGTTTAGCAGGGTTAGGGGGTACGCAGTATTTT	few	TRBJ2-3	-	TRBV28
CASTPGLAGNNEQFF	TGTGCCAGCACTCCGGGACTAGCGGGGAACAATGAGCAGTTCTTC	-	TRBJ2-1	TRBD2	TRBV6-5
CASTVTGRGELFF	TGTGCCAGCACCGTAACAGGGCGTGGGGAGCTGTTTTTT	-	TRBJ2-2	-	TRBV12-3/TRBV12-4
CASSYSANTEAFF	TGTGCCAGCAGTTATAGCGCGAACACTGAAGCTTTCTTT	many	TRBJ1-1	-	TRBV12-3/TRBV12-4
CASSTSRDPGRVLTF	TGTGCCAGCTCCACAAGTAGGGACCCCGGGCGCGTCCTGACTTTC	many	TRBJ2-6	-	TRBV18
CAWSPRASHSYEQYF	TGTGCCTGGAGCCCACGTGCCAGCCATTCCTACGAGCAGTACTTC	-	TRBJ2-7	-	TRBV30
CASSPSAHPQTVSGNTIYF	TGTGCCAGCTCACCATCAGCTCACCCGCAGACAGTCTCTGGAAACACCATATATTTT	few	TRBJ1-3	-	TRBV18
CSARDRTGESTDTQYF	TGCAGTGCTAGAGATCGAACGGGGGAAAGCACAGATACGCAGTATTTT	many	TRBJ2-3	-	TRBV20-1
CSARPPLGENTEAFF	TGCAGTGCTAGGCCGCCCCTGGGAGAGAACACTGAAGCTTTCTTT	many	TRBJ1-1	-	TRBV20-1
CASTEQRTDTQYF	TGTGCCAGTACGGAGCAGCGCACAGATACGCAGTATTTT	few	TRBJ2-3	-	TRBV19
CASSPAGGAGFSTDTQYF	TGTGCCAGCAGCCCAGCTGGGGGAGCTGGGTTTAGCACAGATACGCAGTATTTT	few	TRBJ2-3	-	TRBV9
CSARWILGLAGGGFRFGTDTQYF	TGCAGTGCTAGGTGGATTTTAGGACTAGCGGGAGGCGGGTTTAGATTCGGCACAGATACGCAGTATTTT	-	TRBJ2-3	TRBD2	TRBV20-1
CASSLGGGNQPQHF	TGTGCCAGCTCACTTGGGGGAGGCAATCAGCCCCAGCATTTT	-	TRBJ1-5	-	TRBV18
CASSLSGTANYGYTF	TGTGCCAGCAGTTTATCCGGGACAGCAAACTATGGCTACACCTTC	many	TRBJ1-2	TRBD1	TRBV27
CASSHTYEQYF	TGTGCCAGCAGTCACACCTACGAGCAGTACTTC	-	TRBJ2-7	-	TRBV6-2/TRBV6-3
CASSPSGLAGLPMQFF	TGTGCCAGCAGCCCCTCGGGACTAGCGGGACTACCGATGCAGTTCTTC	-	TRBJ2-1	TRBD2	TRBV7-2
CASSSLANYGYTF	TGCGCCAGCAGCTCTCTAGCTAACTATGGCTACACCTTC	few	TRBJ1-2	-	TRBV5-1
CAINVLAGSTDTQYF	TGTGCCATCAACGTGCTAGCGGGCAGCACAGATACGCAGTATTTT	few	TRBJ2-3	TRBD2	TRBV10-3
CASSLGHGGRTQETQYF	TGTGCCAGCAGCTTAGGCCACGGCGGGAGGACCCAAGAGACCCAGTACTTC	-	TRBJ2-5	TRBD2	TRBV7-9